The following is a T cell receptor (beta chain) sequence with its context. Primers for the PCR totalled 60 Vbeta and 13 Jbeta. Assay used: immunoSEQ multiplex PCR; TCRdb lists only in-frame clones, some missing. Here the sample spans hundreds of thousands of clones, 76% being singletons. These data originate in a study of cytomegalovirus exposure and HLA in healthy donors. Looking at the study overall: An earlier analysis identified 95 million to 120 million unique TCR beta sequences in approximately 170 million T cells.

The source is a man between 18 and 35 years old in good health and CMV-seronegative. Sequencing was done on a sample of PBMCs.

The CDR3: CASSVPGQGGDGYTF. Written as DNA, the CDR3 is TGTGCCAGCAGTGTTCCGGGACAGGGGGGGGATGGCTACACCTTC. J is TRBJ1-2 and V is TRBV7-2; TRBD1 agrees at 11 bases. Germline V gene data show CDR1 as SGHTA and CDR2 as FQGNSA. The ends lost 6 bases at V and 6 bases at J; junction bases unmatched: 9. The CDR3 consists of 15 residues. The variable domain in full, with the rest retrieved from reference TRBV7-2 and TRBJ1-2, is GAGVSQSPSNKVTEKGKDVELRCDPISGHTALYWYRQSLGQGLEFLIYFQGNSAPDKSGLPSDRFSAERTGGSVSTLTIQRTQQEDSAVYLCASSVPGQGGDGYTFGSGTRLTVV.